This TCR beta chain was sequenced in a study of blood T cell repertoires in COVID-19. Across the study: Acute-phase and convalescent COVID-19 samples originated in the United States, Italy and Spain. T cells, B-cell-depleted T cells, or PBMCs provided the cDNA or gDNA that served as material.

Per germline, CDR1 SGHDT and CDR2 YYEEEE. The length of the CDR3 is 17 residues. Trimming removed 3 bases at V and 5 bases at J, with 24 bases between. As originally analysed: Quantification of nucleated cells was approximated via reference gene primer amplification. Sequencing was performed with immunoSEQ multiplex PCR; in TCRdb, only in-frame clones are kept and a portion is missing. The DNA was the basis for D and trimming; V, J and clone size are from that table. Of fewer than 200,000 clones detected, around four fifths appear once; the ten largest clones hold around 8.4%. What was sequenced was peripheral blood. The receptor was derived from an elderly woman with active or convalescent COVID-19. J is TRBJ2-7 and V is TRBV5-6; the D gene is possibly TRBD1 (5 bases). For the CDR3, the DNA is TGTGCCAGCAGCTCCAGATCCACAGGAAAAGGGGTGGACGAGCAGTACTTC. This codes for CASSSRSTGKGVDEQYF.